The entry that follows covers one T cell receptor (beta chain) sequence. As yet, its antigen is unknown. The method was immunoSEQ multiplex PCR; TCRdb's version includes in-frame clones alone and lacks a portion of them. Of approximately 84,000 clones listed, around four fifths are singletons. The sample belongs to a study of T cell responses to AZD1222 COVID-19 vaccine. General study results and limits: Repertoire sampling happened only post peak T cell response.

Source: peripheral blood, taken 28 days after the second AZD1222 dose. The TCR comes from an adult who received the AZD1222 COVID-19 vaccine.

The CDR3: CASSVTGTNEKLFF. The CDR3 DNA reads as TGTGCCAGTAGTGTGACAGGGACTAATGAAAAACTGTTTTTT. The chain employs TRBV19 and TRBJ1-4, with TRBD1 matching 7 bases. This CDR3 contains 14 residues. J was trimmed by 2 bases and V by 5 bases; bases with no gene match: 2. CDR1 is LNHDA, CDR2 SQIVND, per germline (reference sequence).